What follows is one T cell receptor beta chain and its context. Those who participated ranged in age from about 18 to 89 years and resided in about two dozen US areas. Membership in each cohort depended on participant-reported clinical history. These data come from a study of blood T cell repertoires in COVID-19. Across the whole study: For recovered donors of Cohort 3, there were two negative PCRs, clearance, or symptom resolution. Researchers got acute and convalescent COVID-19 samples from the United States, Italy and Spain.

Produced via immunoSEQ multiplex PCR; TCRdb's table is partial and in-frame only. This table has about 270,000 clones, 85% to 90% appearing once. The CDR3 sequence is 15 residues long. CDR1 SNHLY and CDR2 FYNNEI come from the germline V gene. Trimming took off 6 bases at V and 4 bases at J, with 16 bases between the two ends. Sequenced input: PBMCs or T cells enriched from blood (not recorded which). The TCR originated in a woman aged 60-75 years in a cohort exposed to, infected with or recovered from COVID-19 (not recorded which). This chain connects TRBV2 to TRBJ1-3; D unclear. CDR3 sequence: CASRSPGSAGNTIYF. In DNA form, the CDR3 reads TGTGCCAGCAGGAGCCCGGGATCCGCAGGAAACACCATATATTTT.